This passage covers 2 T cell receptor beta chains from one sample sequenced in a study of T-cell reconstitution after alpha-beta-depleted transplantation in children. Molecular barcoding with unique molecular identifiers was used for the TCRbeta library. TCRdb re-analysed the PCR reads in MiXCR, keeping a single row per CDR3 protein. Found here are about a million distinct CDR3 sequences, around 30% of them singletons; the top ten hold roughly 27%. This specimen was PBMCs, mostly from graft donor cells, taken 360 days after TCRalphabeta/CD19-depleted stem cell transplant. These receptors all come from a boy less than two years old who had a stem cell transplant for SCID, so the T cells may come from the graft donor.

This chain links TRBV5-1 with TRBJ2-5; D gene ambiguous. Germline V gives CDR1 SGHRS, CDR2 YFSETQ. V was pared by 5 bases and J by 5 bases, with 19 bases between. The CDR3 has 15 residues. The CDR3 protein is CASRYGVPIRETQYF. In nucleotides, the CDR3 is TGCGCCAGCAGGTACGGAGTCCCCATCAGGGAGACCCAGTACTTC.

This clonotype was counted only a few times. The rearrangement joins TRBV7-2 to TRBJ2-5; TRBD1 matches 7 bases. V shed 5 bases and J 2 bases; nucleotides not matched to a gene: 8. The CDR3 contains 15 residues. The germline gives CDR1 SGHTA, CDR2 FQGNSA. The CDR3 region has the DNA TGTGCCAGCAGCCCGGGACAGATCGTACAAGAGACCCAGTACTTC. It translates to CASSPGQIVQETQYF.